In its sample, the clone carrying this TCR beta chain was seen once. The antigen is unknown. The data are from a study of OX40 agonist ivuxolimab in advanced cancers. The overall study: Ivuxolimab, an agonist antibody against OX40 (CD134), was given to patients.

General observations from the study: There was clonal expansion of CD4+ and CD8+ blood T cells by week 6 at 0.1 to 3.0 mg/kg.

TCRdb's copy holds only in-frame clones and misses some; the assay was immunoSEQ multiplex PCR. This sample has roughly 80,000 clones; around four fifths occur once, and the top ten carry about 0.8%. Anyone with autoimmune disease history or systemic immunosuppression was excluded. Blood samples were obtained at baseline, cycle 4 day 1, and cycle 7 day 1. V dropped 4 bases and J dropped 9 bases, with 22 bases sitting between them. The CDR3 length is 16 residues. Germline V gene sequence: CDR1 SEHNR, CDR2 FQNEAQ (reference sequence). Sequencing was performed on CD4+ or CD8+ T cells sorted from blood, taken in a trial of the OX40 agonist ivuxolimab. The V and J genes are TRBV7-9 and TRBJ2-1, with D possibly TRBD2 on 7 matching bases. The source of this sequence is an adult with an advanced solid tumor such as melanoma, head and neck, liver or kidney cancer. CDR3 in DNA: TGTGCCAGCAGCTCCAACAGGGCACGGGGGGTCGTTGAGCAGTTCTTC. Translation gives CASSSNRARGVVEQFF.